This T cell receptor (beta chain) appears in the sequencing data of a study of shared clonotypes between healthy human individuals (dated by TCRdb to about 2020). For the study in its entirety: Three men and a couple of women, aged 18 to 49 years, made up the cohort. For each donor, CD4 naive and CD4 memory were each given three plates, CD8 naive was given two plates, and CD8 memory was given one plate. To estimate repertoire size and how much clonotypes are shared between individuals, the study performed deep sequencing of blood TCR repertoires from about 5 healthy adults. Each donor's leukapheresis produced roughly between about 0.8 and 10 billion PBMCs. Different laboratories and diverse techniques were used to prepare libraries and sequence TCR repertoires, to increase sequencing depth and limit assay-specific biases.

TCR CDR3 regions were amplified from genomic DNA by multiplex PCR using the deep immunoSEQ assay. Genomic DNA extracted from each cell subset was distributed evenly over all wells of several immunoSEQ 96-well plates, and each plate served as one replicate. For sorted subsets, 200 to 250 ng genomic DNA, equal to tens of thousands of T cell genomes, was loaded into each replicate PCR. Purified libraries were quantified with a Qubit 3.0 fluorometer, sized on a Bioanalyzer 2100, and re-quantified with the KAPA Library Quantification kit. A separate single-read 150-cycle Illumina NextSeq 550 flow cell was used to sequence each immunoSEQ 96-well plate. From the authors' description of their analysis: Because the immunoSEQ output included only junctional sequences and no quality scores, the filtering could not be the same as the filtering used for full-length reads. Sequences were annotated with PyIR, a Python wrapper for IgBLAST v1.9, using IMGT germline references to assign V/J genes and CDR3. Reads were filtered out if the reads had weak V/J assignments (E-value above 1e-6), no CDR3, stop codons, out-of-frame junctions, or ambiguous translated residues. V3J clonotypes were defined as sequences sharing the same inferred V gene, J gene, and CDR3 amino acid sequence. Percentage overlap between repertoires was calculated by dividing the number of shared unique clonotypes by the size of the smaller repertoire. RTK rarefaction, the Chao1 estimator, and Recon v2.1 estimates of unobserved clonotypes were used to assess repertoire richness. Generation probabilities were computed with OLGA for all TCRbeta clonotypes obtained by the gDNA method from a few donors. In TCRdb, the immuneACCESS table is reduced to in-frame sequences with V and J assigned. These tables do not hold every clone; where another copy was compared, an unresolved V gene accounts for under half, and the others remain unexplained. D and trimming were read from the DNA, whereas the V and J calls and clone size are those reported in that table. This sample has approximately 1,000,000 clones in its table, and around three quarters of those were observed once. The top ten clones comprise approximately 0.52% of the sample.

Donors were healthy HIV-negative adults with no recently reported acute infections or vaccinations. Every donor was a Caucasian adult living in Nashville, Tennessee, USA. CD4+ T cells were enriched by magnetic negative selection; naive cells were then positively selected on CD45RA, and the negative fraction formed the memory subset. Blood was collected by leukapheresis, and PBMCs were isolated by Ficoll-Histopaque density gradient centrifugation and then cryopreserved in liquid nitrogen vapor phase. Purity and quantity of every magnetically sorted T cell population were checked by analytical flow cytometry. Genomic DNA was isolated from every sorted fraction and measured by UV absorbance on a Nanodrop 2000c. V drops 6 bases and J drops 4 bases, leaving 7 bases in between. CDR1 and CDR2 are read off the germline V gene as SGHAT and FQNNGV. Counted from cysteine to phenylalanine, this CDR3 has 11 amino acids. Only the CDR3 portion is preserved as DNA: 33 bases, with reading frame beginning at the first base.

A remark on this clone: The antigen it recognizes is unknown. Base qualities are not recorded, but no much larger clone differs from it by a single base.

General findings and caveats noted by the study authors: Clonotypes shared by all four sorted-subset donors showed higher generation probabilities than non-shared clonotypes. Sampling was restricted to blood, and TCR repertoires in tissues likely differ from the TCR repertoires found in blood. Estimated clonotype richness was generally larger for naive than for memory subsets. Even with the large sequencing depth, rarefaction of the sorted-subset datasets indicated that sequencing was incomplete. When a few donors were compared, the shared fraction of clonotypes was about 5.4% for naive CD4, 3.5% to 4% for naive CD8, 2% to 2.5% for memory CD4, and 0.35% to 0.4% for memory CD8. Because the study included only a small number of donors, the genetic and exposure-history diversity represented was limited. Pairwise subsampling indicated that sequencing depth was expected to affect the degree of clonotype sharing among donors.

The TCR sequence derives from a man aged 18 to 29 in good health. Some clones in this sample may be carry-over from other donors' samples. The source material was memory CD4+ T cells from PBMCs. What the cell subset or site label conveys for this sample: CD45RA-negative fraction. The chain joins TRBV11-2 to TRBJ2-7; the D gene lacks a confident call. At the DNA level, the sequence is TGTGCCAGCAGGACCGTATACGAGCAGTACTTC. Translated, it gives CASRTVYEQYF. The CDR3 plus the reference TRBV11-2 and TRBJ2-7 genes for the other parts give the full variable domain: EAGVAQSPRYKIIEKRQSVAFWCNPISGHATLYWYQQILGQGPKLLIQFQNNGVVDDSQLPKDRFSAERLKGVDSTLKIQPAKLEDSAVYLCASRTVYEQYFGPGTRLTVT.